Below, 17 T cell receptor beta chains from the same sample are listed, as sequenced in a study of vaccination and CD4 T cells after COVID-19. No antigens are known for them. Specified treatment: approximately nine-day PBMC culture with coronavirus spike peptide pools or control peptides (ViraFEST assay). CD4+ T lymphocytes from the unexposed donor were collected before the COVID-19 pandemic (2011-2018). The Oncomine TCR Beta short-read assay was what sequenced the DNA obtained from cultured CD4+ T cells. MiXCR was run by TCRdb on the PCR reads, yielding one entry per CDR3 protein. The sample shows 5,500 to 7,000 distinct CDR3 sequences, around 50% of them seen only once. What was sequenced was CD4+ T cells from blood, cultured in vitro. The receptors stem from a human donor in good health.

The V gene is TRBV2, the J gene TRBJ1-2; D gene uncertain. Germline V gene data show CDR1 as SNHLY and CDR2 as FYNNEI. Trimming took off 7 bases at V and 0 bases at J, with 15 bases between the two ends. There are 15 residues in the CDR3. The CDR3 loop is CASTQMGNTNYGYTF. The CDR3 nucleotides are TGTGCCAGCACCCAAATGGGGAATACTAACTATGGCTACACCTTC.

This sequence joins TRBV19 and TRBJ1-1, with D possibly matching TRBD1 (5 bases). The CDR3 sequence is 13 residues long. Per the germline V gene, CDR1 is LNHDA and CDR2 is SQIVND (reference sequence). V shed 5 bases and J shed 6 bases, with 13 bases lying between them. The CDR3 DNA sequence: TGTGCCAGTAGTTGGTCAGGACAAGCTGAAGCTTTCTTT. Translation: CASSWSGQAEAFF.

This clonotype has a handful of counts. The chain has TRBV12-3 or TRBV12-4 and TRBJ1-5, with D possibly TRBD1 on 6 matching bases. Between the trimmed V and J ends, which lost 6 bases and 9 bases, there was a span of 15 bases. The CDR3 spans 13 residues. This CDR3 reads CASSPTGPPPQHF. The CDR3 nucleotides read TGTGCCAGCAGCCCGACAGGCCCCCCGCCCCAGCATTTT.

The chain uses TRBV7-8 and TRBJ2-1; TRBD2 aligns across 7 bases. The CDR3 loop spans 15 amino acids. Looked up from germline, CDR1 is SGHVS and CDR2 is FQNEAQ. With V trimmed by 4 bases and J by 2 bases, 5 bases remained unmatched. The CDR3 loop is CASSSGLVAYNEQFF. CDR3 nucleotide sequence: TGTGCCAGCAGCTCCGGACTAGTTGCCTACAATGAGCAGTTCTTC. Combining the CDR3 with reference TRBV7-8 and TRBJ2-1 gives the whole variable domain GAGVSQSPRYKVAKRGQDVALRCDPISGHVSLFWYQQALGQGPEFLTYFQNEAQLDKSGLPSDRFFAERPEGSVSTLKIQRTQQEDSAVYLCASSSGLVAYNEQFFGPGTRLTVL.

This clonotype was seen a handful of times. The rearrangement links TRBV10-3 to TRBJ1-1; the D gene is possibly TRBD1 (5 bases). Germline assignment: CDR1 ENHRY and CDR2 SYGVKD. V shed 4 bases and J shed 7 bases, with 13 bases lying between them. CDR3 length equals 13 residues. The CDR3 sequence: CAISVGEANEAFF. The CDR3 DNA reads as TGTGCCATCAGTGTGGGGGAGGCGAATGAAGCTTTCTTT.

This clonotype turned up a few times. The chain recombines TRBV5-4 with TRBJ2-3; 9 nucleotides align to TRBD1. The J segment lost 5 bases and the V segment lost 5 bases, leaving 9 bases of the junction unmatched. Germline CDR1 and CDR2: SGHNT and YYREEE (reference sequence). The CDR3 consists of 15 residues. The CDR3, as DNA: TGTGCCAGCAGGGAGGCCGGGACAGGGATAGATACGCAGTATTTT. This encodes CASREAGTGIDTQYF.

This clonotype was seen a handful of times. V usage is TRBV20-1 and J usage is TRBJ2-1; 13 nucleotides match TRBD2. In germline, CDR1 is DFQATT, CDR2 SNEGSKA (reference sequence). The CDR3 sequence is 15 residues long. V shed 2 bases and J 10 bases; nucleotides not matched to a gene: 8. The CDR3 coding sequence is TGCAGTGCTAGACCAACTAGCGGGGGGGCCAGGGAGCAGTTCTTC. It translates to CSARPTSGGAREQFF.

Remarks on this clonotype: The limits of the CDR3 on the DNA are not certain, so only TCRdb's listed CDR3 is given. This chain connects TRBV30 to TRBJ2-1; the table gives TRBD2 as D, unverified against the DNA. The CDR3 spans 13 amino acids, including both terminal residues. Germline CDR1 reads GTSNPN; CDR2 reads SVGIG (reference sequence). CDR3 in amino acids: CAWSVGGGASEFF.

This rearrangement joins TRBV15 to TRBJ1-2; D is unclear. Trimming took 1 base from V and 8 from J, leaving 14 bases between them. This CDR3 region has 14 residues. CDR1 LNHNV and CDR2 YYDKDF come from the germline V gene (reference sequence). In DNA form, the CDR3 reads TGTGCCACCAGCAGAGGGTCCAGTCGCGGGGGCTACACCTTC. It yields the protein CATSRGSSRGGYTF.

The chain has TRBV9 and TRBJ2-3; TRBD1 agrees at 7 bases. The CDR3 contains 13 residues. CDR1 is SGDLS and CDR2 is YYNGEE in the germline V gene. Trimming took 2 bases from V and 4 from J; bases not matched to a gene: 1. This CDR3 reads CASSVQGADTQYF. CDR3 coding DNA: TGTGCCAGCAGCGTCCAGGGGGCAGATACGCAGTATTTT.

The chain joins TRBV5-4 to TRBJ2-3; 8 bases align to TRBD1. This CDR3 is 14 amino acids long. J gave up 4 bases and V 1 base, and 2 bases lay outside the gene matches. Germline V gene data show CDR1 as SGHNT and CDR2 as YYREEE (reference sequence). The DNA of the CDR3 is TGTGCCAGCAGCTTGCTGACAGGGGCAGATACGCAGTATTTT. Amino acids: CASSLLTGADTQYF. Complete variable domain (other parts from reference TRBV5-4 and TRBJ2-3): ETGVTQSPTHLIKTRGQQVTLRCSSQSGHNTVSWYQQALGQGPQFIFQYYREEENGRGNFPPRFSGLQFPNYSSELNVNALELDDSALYLCASSLLTGADTQYFGPGTRLTVL.

V and J are TRBV7-9 and TRBJ1-2; tentative D call: TRBD1 (5 bases). Looked up from germline, CDR1 is SEHNR and CDR2 is FQNEAQ (reference sequence). V lost 1 base and J 4 bases, leaving 13 bases between the germline ends. CDR3 length: 15 residues. CDR3 residues: CASSLGTDKGYGYTF. CDR3 nucleotide sequence: TGTGCCAGCAGCTTAGGAACGGACAAAGGCTATGGCTACACCTTC.

The table lists this clonotype with a few counts. The J gene is TRBJ1-1, the V gene TRBV27, with a tentative D call TRBD1 (5 bases). CDR3 length equals 15 residues. V gave up 3 bases and J gave up 1 base, with 12 bases separating them. From germline, CDR1 is MNHEY and CDR2 SMNVEV (reference sequence). The CDR3, as DNA: TGTGCCAGCAGTTTGGAGGGACCCAGGAACACTGAAGCTTTCTTT. Protein sequence: CASSLEGPRNTEAFF.

This clonotype was counted between two and nine times. This rearrangement joins TRBV20-1 to TRBJ2-3; 9 positions agree with TRBD2. V trimming: 3 bases; J trimming: 2 bases; junction bases outside the gene matches: 9. The CDR3 runs 16 residues. Germline CDR1 DFQATT, CDR2 SNEGSKA (reference sequence). The CDR3 nucleotides are TGCAGTGCTAGTTTCGGAGCGGGAGGCTACACAGATACGCAGTATTTT. Its translation is CSASFGAGGYTDTQYF.

This clonotype was detected only once. J is TRBJ1-2 and V is TRBV10-3; D is ambiguous. Germline CDR1 reads ENHRY; CDR2 reads SYGVKD. With 5 bases removed from V and 1 base from J, the gap between germline ends came to 5 bases. The CDR3 extends over 12 amino acids. In nucleotides, the CDR3 is TGTGCCATCAGTCCGGTTAACTATGGCTACACCTTC. This translates into CAISPVNYGYTF.

CDR3 sequence: CASSKGTGPYNEQFF. CDR3 in DNA: TGTGCCAGCAGTAAAGGGACAGGGCCGTACAATGAGCAGTTCTTC. The chain uses TRBV6-2 or TRBV6-3 and TRBJ2-1, with 9 bases lining up with TRBD1. V lost 5 bases to trimming and J lost 4 bases; unmatched junction nucleotides: 6. CDR1 is MNHEY and CDR2 is SVGEGT in the germline V gene. CDR3 size: 15 residues.

The J gene is TRBJ2-5, the V gene TRBV27, with a tentative D call TRBD1 (5 bases). Trimming pared 6 bases from V and 3 bases from J, leaving 14 bases between. Germline lookup yields CDR1 MNHEY and CDR2 SMNVEV (reference sequence). The CDR3 runs 14 residues. DNA of the CDR3: TGTGCCAGCAGCTCACTCGGCAGGGAAGAGACCCAGTACTTC. Translation: CASSSLGREETQYF.